Listed below are T cell receptor beta chains from one sample, sequenced in a study of blood T cell repertoires in COVID-19. Profiling relied on immunoSEQ multiplex PCR, and the TCRdb table lists in-frame clones only, not all of them. The sample includes about 670,000 clones, about 87% of them seen just once. The specimen was peripheral blood. Receptors were obtained from a woman between 18 and 29 years old with acute or convalescent COVID-19. Each CDR3 is given with its conserved first and last residue. Each record gives: J gene, V gene, D gene, CDR3 protein. The D gene is left open where the match is weak.

TRBJ2-7,TRBV19,-,CASTATGYEQYF
TRBJ2-2,TRBV24-1,-,CATQQGQKNTGELFF
TRBJ2-7,TRBV5-1,-,CASSLPRHGEQYF
TRBJ2-3,TRBV7-3,-,CASRATGFSTDTQYF
TRBJ2-7,TRBV6-2/TRBV6-3,TRBD2,CASRPSGGLSYEQYF
TRBJ1-6,TRBV7-9,TRBD1,CASSAGTGASPLHF
TRBJ1-1,TRBV7-8,-,CASSPDTEAFF
TRBJ1-2,TRBV7-2,TRBD1,CASSLEGRGQTYGYTF
TRBJ1-2,TRBV5-6,TRBD1,CASTFEWTGAKIYGYTF
TRBJ2-1,TRBV9,TRBD2,CASSPRTSGYNEQFF
TRBJ1-4,TRBV6-1,-,CASSEARPATNEKLFF
TRBJ2-7,TRBV3-1/TRBV3-2,TRBD1,CASSQVEDRGMGEQYF
TRBJ2-4,TRBV15,-,CATSRDLGQGYIQYF
TRBJ1-2,TRBV24-1,-,CATSDLSGSNGYTF
TRBJ2-3,TRBV10-1,TRBD2,CASSDPLSPPGAGADRATDTQYF
TRBJ2-1,TRBV24-1,TRBD2,CATSYGTSGYNEQFF
TRBJ2-6,TRBV2,TRBD1,CASSPLGGQGWAGANVLTF
TRBJ1-1,TRBV7-8,-,CASSSRRGSNTEAFF
TRBJ2-1,TRBV3-1/TRBV3-2,TRBD2,CASSMTSGGDGQFF
TRBJ1-1,TRBV15,-,CATSSRPGGGGNTEAFF
TRBJ2-3,TRBV19,-,CASSIDLGAVRGTQYF
TRBJ2-1,TRBV4-1,-,CASSQVVSVTMDNEQFF
TRBJ1-5,TRBV6-2/TRBV6-3,-,CASSYSWEHSNQPQHF
TRBJ2-6,TRBV19,-,CASSTVYSGANVLTF
TRBJ1-2,TRBV30,-,CAWSLRLRGRYGYTF
TRBJ1-2,TRBV19,-,CASSSVQGNSYGYTF
TRBJ2-3,TRBV7-6,-,CASSSSGHLITDTQYF
TRBJ1-2,TRBV29-1,TRBD1,CSVEGTGNYGYTF
TRBJ1-1,TRBV19,-,CASSPTRGIGAEAFF
TRBJ1-5,TRBV30,TRBD1,CAWTTGANQPQHF
TRBJ2-7,TRBV12-5,-,CASGLASGDKYF
TRBJ1-2,TRBV6-4,TRBD1,CASSDSYRGPIYGYTF
TRBJ1-2,TRBV27,-,CASSLFSGTPYGYTF
TRBJ2-1,TRBV5-1,-,CASSLSENNEQFF
TRBJ2-7,TRBV5-1,TRBD1,CPRRRDRGGQEQYF
TRBJ1-1,TRBV7-6,-,CASRQIGTAEAFF
TRBJ1-2,TRBV3-1/TRBV3-2,-,CASSPHMQNYGYTF
TRBJ2-3,TRBV7-2,-,CASSLGASYIVDTQYF
TRBJ1-2,TRBV5-6,-,CASSQIQGFEGYTF
TRBJ2-2,TRBV7-9,-,CASSLTEGLVGELFF
TRBJ2-7,TRBV5-1,TRBD1,CASSRGTGSYEQYF
TRBJ1-6,TRBV7-8,TRBD1,CASSFGRDRSPLHF
TRBJ1-4,TRBV5-6,TRBD1,CASSSGTGRPKLFF
TRBJ1-2,TRBV7-2,TRBD1,CASSSRMGDRGLWGGYTF
TRBJ1-5,TRBV28,-,CASSFLAGGTQPQHF
TRBJ2-5,TRBV6-5,TRBD1,CARDRDETQYF
TRBJ1-3,TRBV9,TRBD1,CASSVGGRGLANTIYF
TRBJ2-5,TRBV11-2,TRBD2,CASSPGVAGVLQETQYF
TRBJ2-7,TRBV6-1,-,CASSETGFDEQYF
TRBJ1-2,TRBV11-2,TRBD1,CASSQLQHDRGTGYTF
TRBJ1-2,TRBV3-1/TRBV3-2,-,CASSQGEGRAYGYTF
TRBJ2-2,TRBV7-2,-,CASSWAPLTGELFF
TRBJ1-2,TRBV19,-,CASSILQGYYGYTF
TRBJ1-6,TRBV6-5,TRBD1,CASSDLTGMSPLHF
TRBJ2-1,TRBV9,-,CASGGFRPPYNEQFF
TRBJ2-7,TRBV15,TRBD1,CATSRGDRAYEQYF
TRBJ1-1,TRBV19,TRBD1,CASSPPGQGGFAEAFF
TRBJ2-1,TRBV4-1,TRBD2,CASSPQLASEQFF
TRBJ2-2,TRBV5-1,TRBD2,CASSLTGTSGGKVTGELFF
TRBJ1-2,TRBV6-1,-,CASSEQVRRGYGYTF